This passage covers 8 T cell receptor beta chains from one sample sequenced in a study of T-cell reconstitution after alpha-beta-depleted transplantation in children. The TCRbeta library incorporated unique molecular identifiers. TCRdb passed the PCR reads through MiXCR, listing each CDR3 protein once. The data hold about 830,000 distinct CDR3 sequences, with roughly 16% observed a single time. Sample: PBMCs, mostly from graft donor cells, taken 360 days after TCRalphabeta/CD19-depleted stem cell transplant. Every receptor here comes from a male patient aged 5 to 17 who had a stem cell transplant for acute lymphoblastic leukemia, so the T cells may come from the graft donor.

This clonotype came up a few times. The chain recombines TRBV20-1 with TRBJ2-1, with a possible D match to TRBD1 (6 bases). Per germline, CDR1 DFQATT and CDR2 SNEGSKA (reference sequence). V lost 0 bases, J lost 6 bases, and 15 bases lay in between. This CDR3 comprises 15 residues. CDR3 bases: TGCAGTGCTAGAGATCGCACAGGGCGAATCAATGAGCAGTTCTTC. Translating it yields CSARDRTGRINEQFF.

DNA of the CDR3: TGTGCCAGCAGCGTCTTTACAGGGTCTGGGGCCAACGTCCTGACTTTC. This translates into CASSVFTGSGANVLTF. The J gene is TRBJ2-6, the V gene TRBV5-6, with D possibly TRBD1 on 6 matching bases. The V end lost 4 bases, the J end lost 1 base, and 12 bases lay between the germline ends. Germline loops: CDR1 SGHDT, CDR2 YYEEEE. The CDR3 sequence is 16 residues long.

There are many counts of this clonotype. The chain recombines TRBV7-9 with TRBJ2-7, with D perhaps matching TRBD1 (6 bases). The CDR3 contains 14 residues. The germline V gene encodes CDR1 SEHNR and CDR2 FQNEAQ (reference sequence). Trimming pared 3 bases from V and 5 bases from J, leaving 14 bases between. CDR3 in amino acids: CASSFLQGWDEQYF. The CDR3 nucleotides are TGTGCCAGCAGCTTCCTCCAGGGGTGGGACGAGCAGTACTTC.

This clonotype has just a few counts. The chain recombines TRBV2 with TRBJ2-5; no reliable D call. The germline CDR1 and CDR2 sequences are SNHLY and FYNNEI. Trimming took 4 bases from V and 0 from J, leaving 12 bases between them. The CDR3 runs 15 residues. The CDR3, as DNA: TGTGCCAGCAGTGCGCCGGCTCCGTACCAAGAGACCCAGTACTTC. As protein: CASSAPAPYQETQYF.

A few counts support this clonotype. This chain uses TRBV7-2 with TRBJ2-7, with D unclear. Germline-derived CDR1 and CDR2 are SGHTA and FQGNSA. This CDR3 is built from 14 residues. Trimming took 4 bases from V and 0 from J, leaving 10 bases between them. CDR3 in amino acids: CASSSTVSSYEQYF. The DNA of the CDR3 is TGTGCCAGCAGCTCGACTGTAAGCTCCTACGAGCAGTACTTC.

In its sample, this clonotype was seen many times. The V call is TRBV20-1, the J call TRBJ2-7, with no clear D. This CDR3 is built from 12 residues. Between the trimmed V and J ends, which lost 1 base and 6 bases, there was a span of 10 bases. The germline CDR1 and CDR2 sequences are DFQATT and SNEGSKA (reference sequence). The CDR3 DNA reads TGCAGTGCTAGAGGAAACACCGTCGAGCAGTACTTC. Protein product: CSARGNTVEQYF.

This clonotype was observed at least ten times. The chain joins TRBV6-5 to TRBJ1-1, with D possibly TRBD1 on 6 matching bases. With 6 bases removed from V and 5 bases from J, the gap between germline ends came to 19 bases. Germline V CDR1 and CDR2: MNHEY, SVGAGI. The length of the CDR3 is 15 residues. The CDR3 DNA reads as TGTGCCAGCAGGTCTTGGGACACACGGAGGACTGAAGCTTTCTTT. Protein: CASRSWDTRRTEAFF.

The CDR3 protein is CASSPPGIAQPQHF. In DNA form, the CDR3 reads TGTGCCAGCAGTCCCCCGGGGATCGCACAGCCCCAGCATTTT. This chain joins TRBV12-3 or TRBV12-4 and TRBJ1-5; D is unclear. V lost 5 bases and J lost 7, with 15 bases in between. The CDR3 is made up of 14 amino acids.